Presented here are 5 T cell receptor beta chains from one specimen sequenced in a study of T cell responses to AZD1222 COVID-19 vaccine (dated by TCRdb to the early 2020s). According to the study, the label for this sample's time point signals: about 28 days (+/-7) after the second vaccine dose. To prepare the library, the immunoSEQ multiplex PCR assay was applied. The immuneACCESS repertoire file appears here via TCRdb, limited to in-frame rearrangements. These files lack a portion of the clones; in checked studies, under half of the deficit traces to unresolved V genes, and the cause of the others is not known. The sample table records 150,000 to 250,000 clones; approximately 90% of these occur just once. Roughly 3.5% of the sample is held by the ten biggest clonotypes. Sequenced here: peripheral blood, sampled 28 days after the second AZD1222 dose. Receptors originate from an adult who received the AZD1222 COVID-19 vaccine.

This clone has a handful of counts. V usage is TRBV11-2 and J usage is TRBJ2-1; the match to TRBD2 covers 7 bases. Germline CDR1 is SGHAT and CDR2 is FQNNGV. The CDR3 is 15 residues long. Losses at the gene ends were 5 bases for V and 3 bases for J; bases not matched to a gene: 7. The CDR3 is CASSAIRGVYNEQFF. CDR3 DNA: TGTGCCAGCAGCGCCATCCGGGGGGTCTACAATGAGCAGTTCTTC. Full variable domain (rest looked up from reference TRBV11-2 and TRBJ2-1): EAGVAQSPRYKIIEKRQSVAFWCNPISGHATLYWYQQILGQGPKLLIQFQNNGVVDDSQLPKDRFSAERLKGVDSTLKIQPAKLEDSAVYLCASSAIRGVYNEQFFGPGTRLTVL.

CDR3 loop: CASSVGRAPDTQYF. The CDR3 DNA follows: TGTGCCAGCAGCGTAGGTCGGGCCCCAGATACGCAGTATTTT. This chain joins TRBV9 and TRBJ2-3; D is undetermined. The CDR3 consists of 14 residues. The ends were cut back, 0 bases at V and 4 bases at J, with 9 bases in the middle. The germline V gene encodes CDR1 SGDLS and CDR2 YYNGEE. Supplemented by reference TRBV9 and TRBJ2-3, the full variable domain reads DSGVTQTPKHLITATGQRVTLRCSPRSGDLSVYWYQQSLDQGLQFLIQYYNGEERAKGNILERFSAQQFPDLHSELNLSSLELGDSALYFCASSVGRAPDTQYFGPGTRLTVL.

As DNA, the CDR3 is TGTGCCAGCAGCTTGGACGCCTCCAAAGAAAAACTGTTTTTT. It codes for CASSLDASKEKLFF. J is TRBJ1-4 and V is TRBV5-4, with D uncertain. CDR1 is SGHNT, CDR2 YYREEE, per germline (reference sequence). Deletions cut 0 bases from V and 8 bases from J, with 11 bases between. The CDR3 runs to 14 residues.

The J gene is TRBJ2-5, the V gene TRBV7-2; tentatively, D is TRBD1 (5 bases). The CDR3 is made up of 16 amino acids. V lost 1 base and J 5 bases, leaving 17 bases between the germline ends. CDR1 is SGHTA, CDR2 FQGNSA, per germline. The CDR3 sequence: CASSLDGALGRETQYF. The CDR3 DNA sequence: TGTGCCAGCAGCTTAGATGGGGCGTTAGGTAGGGAGACCCAGTACTTC. Complete variable domain (other parts from reference TRBV7-2 and TRBJ2-5): GAGVSQSPSNKVTEKGKDVELRCDPISGHTALYWYRQSLGQGLEFLIYFQGNSAPDKSGLPSDRFSAERTGGSVSTLTIQRTQQEDSAVYLCASSLDGALGRETQYFGPGTRLLVL.

The chain links TRBV27 to TRBJ2-1, with 7 positions matching TRBD2. After removal of 4 bases from V and 2 bases from J, the junction contained 8 bases not matched to a gene. The germline V gene has CDR1 MNHEY and CDR2 SMNVEV (reference sequence). The CDR3 contains 16 residues. The CDR3 protein is CASSSSGGPTYNEQFF. The CDR3 nucleotides are TGTGCCAGCAGTTCCTCGGGGGGACCAACCTACAATGAGCAGTTCTTC.